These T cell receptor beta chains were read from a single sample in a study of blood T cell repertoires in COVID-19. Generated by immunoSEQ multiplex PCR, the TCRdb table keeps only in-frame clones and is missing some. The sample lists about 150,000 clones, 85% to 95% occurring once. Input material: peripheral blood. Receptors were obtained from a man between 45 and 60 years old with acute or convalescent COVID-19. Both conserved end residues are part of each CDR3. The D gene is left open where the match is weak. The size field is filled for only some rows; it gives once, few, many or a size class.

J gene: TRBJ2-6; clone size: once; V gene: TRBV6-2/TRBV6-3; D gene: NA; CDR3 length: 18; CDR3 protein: CASSYRPGLRSGANVLTF; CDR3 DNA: TGTGCCAGCAGTTACAGGCCGGGACTCAGATCTGGGGCCAACGTCCTGACTTTC
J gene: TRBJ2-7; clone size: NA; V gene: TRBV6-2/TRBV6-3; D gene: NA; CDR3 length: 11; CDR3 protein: CASSLRYEQYF; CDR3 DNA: TGTGCCAGCAGTCTCCGCTACGAGCAGTACTTC
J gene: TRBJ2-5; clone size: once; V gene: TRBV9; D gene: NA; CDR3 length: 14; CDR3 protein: CASSRGGLQETQYF; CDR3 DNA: TGTGCCAGCAGCCGCGGCGGGCTTCAAGAGACCCAGTACTTC
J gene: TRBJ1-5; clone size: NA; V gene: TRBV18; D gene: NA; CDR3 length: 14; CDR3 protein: CASSSGRGNQPQHF; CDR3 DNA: TGTGCCAGCTCATCCGGACGGGGTAATCAGCCCCAGCATTTT
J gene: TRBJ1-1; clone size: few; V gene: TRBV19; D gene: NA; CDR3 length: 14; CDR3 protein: CASSFGGFVTEAFF; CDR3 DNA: TGTGCCAGTAGTTTTGGGGGCTTTGTCACTGAAGCTTTCTTT
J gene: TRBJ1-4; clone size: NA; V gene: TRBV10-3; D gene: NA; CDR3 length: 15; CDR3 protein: CAISESGGGNEKLFF; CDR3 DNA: TGTGCCATCAGTGAGTCTGGGGGAGGTAATGAAAAACTGTTTTTT
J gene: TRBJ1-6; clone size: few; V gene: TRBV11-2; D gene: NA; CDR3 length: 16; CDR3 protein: CASSLDPGLGSSPLHF; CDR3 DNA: TGTGCCAGCAGCTTAGATCCGGGACTCGGTAGTTCACCCCTCCACTTT
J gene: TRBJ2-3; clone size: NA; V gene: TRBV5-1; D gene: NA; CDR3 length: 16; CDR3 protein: CASSPIAARGTDTQYF; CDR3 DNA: TGCGCCAGCAGCCCCATAGCGGCCCGAGGCACAGATACGCAGTATTTT
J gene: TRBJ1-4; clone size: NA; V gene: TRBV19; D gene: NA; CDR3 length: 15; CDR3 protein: CASKPKTGIEEKLFF; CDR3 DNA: TGTGCCAGTAAACCTAAAACAGGGATAGAAGAAAAACTGTTTTTT
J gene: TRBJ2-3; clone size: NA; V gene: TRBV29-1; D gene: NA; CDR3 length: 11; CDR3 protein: CSVEVTDTQYF; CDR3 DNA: TGCAGCGTTGAAGTAACAGATACGCAGTATTTT
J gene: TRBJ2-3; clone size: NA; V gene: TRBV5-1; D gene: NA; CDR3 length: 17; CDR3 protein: CASSLAMDSYSTDTQYF; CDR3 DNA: TGCGCCAGCAGCTTGGCCATGGACAGTTATAGCACAGATACGCAGTATTTT
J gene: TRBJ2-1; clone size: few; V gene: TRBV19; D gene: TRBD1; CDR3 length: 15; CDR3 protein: CASSPTGGATNEQFF; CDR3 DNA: TGTGCCAGTAGTCCCACAGGGGGCGCTACGAATGAGCAGTTCTTC
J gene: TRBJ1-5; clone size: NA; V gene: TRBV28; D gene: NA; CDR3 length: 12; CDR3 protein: CASTESNQPQHF; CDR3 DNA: TGTGCCAGCACCGAGAGCAATCAGCCCCAGCATTTT
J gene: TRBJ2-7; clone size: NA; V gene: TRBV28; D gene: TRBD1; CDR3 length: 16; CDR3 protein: CASSSYGTGALHEQYF; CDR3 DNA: TGTGCCAGCAGTTCCTACGGGACAGGCGCTCTCCACGAGCAGTACTTC
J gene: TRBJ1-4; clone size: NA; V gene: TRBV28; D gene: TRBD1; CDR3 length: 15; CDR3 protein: CASSFLGQGVEKLFF; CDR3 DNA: TGTGCCAGCAGTTTTCTGGGACAGGGGGTTGAAAAACTGTTTTTT
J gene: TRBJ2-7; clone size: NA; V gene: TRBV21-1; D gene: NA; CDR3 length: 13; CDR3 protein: CASSKEQDYEQYF; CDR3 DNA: TGTGCCAGCAGCAAAGAACAGGACTACGAGCAGTACTTC
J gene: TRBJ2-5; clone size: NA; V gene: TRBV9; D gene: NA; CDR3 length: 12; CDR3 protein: CASSGSQETQYF; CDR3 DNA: TGTGCCAGCAGCGGTTCACAGGAGACCCAGTACTTC
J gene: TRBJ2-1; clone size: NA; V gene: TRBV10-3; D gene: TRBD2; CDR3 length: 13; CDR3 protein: CATQTSGGNEQFF; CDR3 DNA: TGTGCCACCCAGACTAGCGGGGGAAATGAGCAGTTCTTC
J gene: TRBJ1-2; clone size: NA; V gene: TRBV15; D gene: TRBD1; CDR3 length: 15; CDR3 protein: CATSRGGQTNYGYTF; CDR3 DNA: TGTGCCACCAGCAGAGGGGGACAGACGAACTATGGCTACACCTTC
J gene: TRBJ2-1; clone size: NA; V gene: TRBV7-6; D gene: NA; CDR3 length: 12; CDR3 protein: CASSLGGYEQFF; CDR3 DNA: TGTGCCAGCAGCTTAGGTGGCTATGAGCAGTTCTTC
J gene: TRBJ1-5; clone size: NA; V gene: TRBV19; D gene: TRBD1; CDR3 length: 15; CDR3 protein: CASSKLDRVEWAQHF; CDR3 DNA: TGTGCCAGTAGTAAATTGGACAGGGTTGAATGGGCCCAGCATTTT
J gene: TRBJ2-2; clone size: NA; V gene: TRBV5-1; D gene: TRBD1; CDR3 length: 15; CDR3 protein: CASSPDRGNTGELFF; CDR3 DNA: TGCGCCAGCAGTCCAGACAGGGGGAACACCGGGGAGCTGTTTTTT
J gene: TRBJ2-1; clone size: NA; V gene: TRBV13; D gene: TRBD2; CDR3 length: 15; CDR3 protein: CASSSRLAAGREQFF; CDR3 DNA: TGTGCCAGCAGCTCAAGACTAGCGGCAGGGCGGGAGCAGTTCTTC
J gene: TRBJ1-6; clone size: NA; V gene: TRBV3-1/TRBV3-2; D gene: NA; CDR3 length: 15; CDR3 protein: CASSQGGGNNSPLHF; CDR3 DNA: TGTGCCAGCAGCCAAGGTGGGGGGAATAATTCACCCCTCCACTTT
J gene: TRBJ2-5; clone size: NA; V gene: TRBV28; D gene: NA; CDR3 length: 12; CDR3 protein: CASSRVRETQYF; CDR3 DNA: TGTGCCAGCAGTCGGGTGAGAGAGACCCAGTACTTC
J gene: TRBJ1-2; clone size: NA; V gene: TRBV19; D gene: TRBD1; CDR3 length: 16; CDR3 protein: CASSILTGAANYGYTF; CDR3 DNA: TGTGCCAGTAGTATACTGACAGGGGCGGCTAACTATGGCTACACCTTC
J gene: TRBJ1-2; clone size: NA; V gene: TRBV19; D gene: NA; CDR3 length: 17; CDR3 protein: CASSIRRGQGTTYGYTF; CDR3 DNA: TGTGCCAGTAGTATACGCCGCGGGCAGGGGACCACCTATGGCTACACCTTC
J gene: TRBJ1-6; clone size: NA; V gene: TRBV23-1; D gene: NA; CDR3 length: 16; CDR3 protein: CASSQPGRTIGSPLHF; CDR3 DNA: TGCGCCAGCAGTCAACCCGGACGGACAATAGGGTCACCCCTCCACTTT
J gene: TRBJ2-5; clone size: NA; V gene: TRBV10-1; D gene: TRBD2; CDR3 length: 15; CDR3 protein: CASPWAGEGQETQYF; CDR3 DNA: TGCGCCAGCCCCTGGGCGGGAGAGGGGCAAGAGACCCAGTACTTC
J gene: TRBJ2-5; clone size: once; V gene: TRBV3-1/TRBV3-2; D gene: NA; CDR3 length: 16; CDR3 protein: CASSLPKGRGQETQYF; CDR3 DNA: TGTGCCAGCAGCCTCCCCAAGGGGCGGGGCCAAGAGACCCAGTACTTC
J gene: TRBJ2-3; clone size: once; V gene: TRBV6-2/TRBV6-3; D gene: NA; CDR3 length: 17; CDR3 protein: CASSYEASEADPDTQYF; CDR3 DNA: TGTGCCAGCAGTTACGAGGCTAGCGAGGCCGACCCGGATACGCAGTATTTT
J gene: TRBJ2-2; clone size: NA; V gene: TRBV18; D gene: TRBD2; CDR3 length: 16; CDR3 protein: CASSAGLAANTGELFF; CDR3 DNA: TGTGCCAGCTCAGCCGGACTAGCGGCGAACACCGGGGAGCTGTTTTTT
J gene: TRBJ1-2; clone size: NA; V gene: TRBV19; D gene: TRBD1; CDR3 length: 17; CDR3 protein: CASSIDLGQGKNYGYTF; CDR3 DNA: TGTGCCAGTAGTATAGATCTGGGACAGGGAAAGAACTATGGCTACACCTTC
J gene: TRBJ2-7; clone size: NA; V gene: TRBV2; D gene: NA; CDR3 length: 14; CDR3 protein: CASSSARGSYEQYF; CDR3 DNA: TGTGCCAGCAGTAGCGCTCGGGGCTCCTACGAGCAGTACTTC
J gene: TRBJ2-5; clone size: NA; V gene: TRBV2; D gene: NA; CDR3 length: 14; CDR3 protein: CASSGGPRQETQYF; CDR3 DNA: TGTGCCAGCAGTGGGGGGCCCCGACAAGAGACCCAGTACTTC
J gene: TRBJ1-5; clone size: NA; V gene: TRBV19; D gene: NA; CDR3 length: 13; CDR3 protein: CASSMDRDQPQHF; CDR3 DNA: TGTGCCAGTAGTATGGACAGAGATCAGCCCCAGCATTTT
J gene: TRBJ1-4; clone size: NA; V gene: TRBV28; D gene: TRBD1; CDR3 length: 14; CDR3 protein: CASSQGGAEEKLFF; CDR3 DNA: TGTGCCAGCAGTCAAGGGGGCGCGGAGGAAAAACTGTTTTTT
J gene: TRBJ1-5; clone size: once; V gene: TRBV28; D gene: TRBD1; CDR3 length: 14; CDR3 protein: CASITRQGGQPQHF; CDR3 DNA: TGTGCCAGCATCACTCGACAGGGAGGCCAGCCCCAGCATTTT
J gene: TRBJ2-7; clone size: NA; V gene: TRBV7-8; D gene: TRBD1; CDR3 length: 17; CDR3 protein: CASSLLLGQGGFYEQYF; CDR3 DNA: TGTGCCAGCAGCTTACTTTTGGGACAGGGAGGATTCTACGAGCAGTACTTC
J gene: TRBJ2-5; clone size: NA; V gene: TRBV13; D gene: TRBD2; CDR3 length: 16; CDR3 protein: CASSPLPVGGVGIQYF; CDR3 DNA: TGTGCCAGCAGCCCCCTCCCGGTGGGAGGGGTAGGTATCCAGTACTTC
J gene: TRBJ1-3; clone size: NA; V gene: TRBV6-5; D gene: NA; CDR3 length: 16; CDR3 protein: CASSYSRPPGGNTIYF; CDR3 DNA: TGTGCCAGCAGTTACTCGAGGCCCCCGGGAGGAAACACCATATATTTT
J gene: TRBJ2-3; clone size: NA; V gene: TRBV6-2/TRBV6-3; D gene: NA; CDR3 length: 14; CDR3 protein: CASSYGGSTDTQYF; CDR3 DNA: TGTGCCAGCAGTTACGGCGGTAGCACAGATACGCAGTATTTT
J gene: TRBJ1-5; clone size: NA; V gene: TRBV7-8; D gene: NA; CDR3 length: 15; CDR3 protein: CASSEYKNSNQPQHF; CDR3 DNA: TGTGCCAGCAGCGAATACAAGAATAGCAATCAGCCCCAGCATTTT
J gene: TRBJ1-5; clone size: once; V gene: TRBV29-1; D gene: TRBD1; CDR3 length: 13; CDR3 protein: CSVSDRANQPQHF; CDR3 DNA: TGCAGCGTATCAGACAGGGCTAATCAGCCCCAGCATTTT
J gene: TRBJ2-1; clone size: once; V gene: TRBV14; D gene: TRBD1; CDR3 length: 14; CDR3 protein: CATSNWDSYNEQFF; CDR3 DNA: TGTGCGACGAGTAACTGGGACAGCTACAATGAGCAGTTCTTC
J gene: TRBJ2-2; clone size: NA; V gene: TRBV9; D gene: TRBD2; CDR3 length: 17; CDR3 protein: CASSGRTSGGRTGELFF; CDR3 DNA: TGTGCCAGCAGCGGGCGGACTAGCGGGGGTAGGACCGGGGAGCTGTTTTTT
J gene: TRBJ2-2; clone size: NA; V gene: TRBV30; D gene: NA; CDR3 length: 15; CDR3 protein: CAWISGTANTGELFF; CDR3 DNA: TGTGCCTGGATATCCGGGACTGCGAACACCGGGGAGCTGTTTTTT
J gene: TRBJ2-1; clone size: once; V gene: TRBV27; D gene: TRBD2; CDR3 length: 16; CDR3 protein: CASTRTSGGANNEQFF; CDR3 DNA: TGTGCCAGCACCAGGACTAGCGGGGGGGCCAACAATGAGCAGTTCTTC
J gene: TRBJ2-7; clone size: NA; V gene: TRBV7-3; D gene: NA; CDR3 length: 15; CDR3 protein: CASSLGGEVGYEQYF; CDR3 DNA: TGTGCCAGCAGCTTAGGAGGGGAGGTTGGCTACGAGCAGTACTTC
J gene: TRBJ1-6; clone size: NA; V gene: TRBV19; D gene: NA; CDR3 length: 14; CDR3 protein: CASSPSAYNSPLHF; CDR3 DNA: TGTGCCAGTAGTCCCTCGGCCTATAATTCACCCCTCCACTTT
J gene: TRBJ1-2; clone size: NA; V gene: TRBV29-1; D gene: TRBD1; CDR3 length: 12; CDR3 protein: CSVIRQGRGYTF; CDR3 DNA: TGCAGCGTGATCCGACAGGGTCGTGGCTACACCTTC
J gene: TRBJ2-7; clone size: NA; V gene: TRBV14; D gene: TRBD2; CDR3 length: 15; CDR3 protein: CASSPLAGGRYEQYF; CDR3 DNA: TGTGCCAGCAGCCCACTAGCGGGAGGTCGCTACGAGCAGTACTTC